The 19 T cell receptor beta chains listed next were all sequenced from one sample in a study of shared clonotypes between healthy human individuals. Assay: immunoSEQ multiplex PCR; the TCRdb copy retains only in-frame clones and omits some. This table holds roughly 490,000 clones, less than 80% found once. The specimen was PBMCs. These receptors were taken from a woman aged 40 to 49 in good health. Some clones in this sample may be carry-over from other donors' samples.

The chain is built from TRBV7-8 and TRBJ2-5; D is unresolved. The CDR3 is made up of 15 amino acids. The germline V gene encodes CDR1 SGHVS and CDR2 FQNEAQ. Trimming stripped 2 bases from V and 0 bases from J, with 10 bases between. The CDR3: CASSLFRNYQETQYF. The DNA for the CDR3 is TGTGCCAGCAGCTTATTTCGTAACTACCAAGAGACCCAGTACTTC.

This rearrangement joins TRBV19 to TRBJ1-1; D is ambiguous. Trimming took off 6 bases at V and 6 bases at J, with 11 bases between the two ends. Germline V gives CDR1 LNHDA, CDR2 SQIVND (reference sequence). The CDR3 loop spans 12 amino acids. As DNA, the CDR3 is TGTGCCAGTAGAGGCTTTAGTTCTGAAGCTTTCTTT. Translated, it gives CASRGFSSEAFF.

The chain couples TRBV28 to TRBJ2-7, with 10 bases aligning to TRBD1. The germline V gene encodes CDR1 MDHEN and CDR2 SYDVKM. The CDR3 consists of 15 residues. With 3 bases clipped from V and 6 bases from J, the junction kept 8 bases outside the gene matches. The CDR3 sequence: CASSLQPRTGGEQYF. CDR3 nucleotides: TGTGCCAGCAGTTTGCAACCCCGGACAGGGGGCGAGCAGTACTTC.

The genes are TRBV7-9 and TRBJ2-2, with D perhaps matching TRBD2 (6 bases). The CDR3 sequence is 16 residues long. Germline V CDR1 and CDR2: SEHNR, FQNEAQ (reference sequence). Trimming removed 8 bases at V and 0 bases at J, with 16 bases between. In nucleotides, the CDR3 is TGTGCCAGCTCATCTGGGACTTCCCCGAACACCGGGGAGCTGTTTTTT. Residues: CASSSGTSPNTGELFF.

This clone was counted a few times. The rearrangement uses TRBV5-1 and TRBJ2-3; no clear D. V lost 3 bases, J lost 0 bases, and 11 bases lay in between. Germline assignment: CDR1 SGHRS and CDR2 YFSETQ. This CDR3 is built from 15 residues. The CDR3 DNA reads as TGCGCCAGCAGCTCCTCAGGATTTAGCACAGATACGCAGTATTTT. Translating gives CASSSSGFSTDTQYF. The whole variable domain, remainder taken from reference TRBV5-1 and TRBJ2-3, is KAGVTQTPRYLIKTRGQQVTLSCSPISGHRSVSWYQQTPGQGLQFLFEYFSETQRNKGNFPGRFSGRQFSNSRSEMNVSTLELGDSALYLCASSSSGFSTDTQYFGPGTRLTVL.

This chain connects TRBV4-2 to TRBJ2-1; 16 bases map to TRBD2. This CDR3 has 15 amino acids. The V gene's germline CDR1 is LGHNA and CDR2 YNFKEQ. The ends lost 0 bases at V and 14 bases at J; junction bases unmatched: 4. DNA for the CDR3: TGTGCCAGCAGCCAAGATCCCGGGACTAGCGGGAGGGAGTTCTTC. Its protein is CASSQDPGTSGREFF.

The V gene is TRBV5-1, the J gene TRBJ2-2; TRBD1 is a possible D gene (6 bases). The CDR3 loop spans 14 amino acids. In germline, CDR1 is SGHRS, CDR2 YFSETQ. Between the trimmed V and J ends, which lost 4 bases and 4 bases, there was a span of 11 bases. The CDR3 bases are TGCGCCAGCAGCCTAACAGGGCTCACCGGGGAGCTGTTTTTT. This encodes CASSLTGLTGELFF.

This chain links TRBV2 with TRBJ2-7; no clear D. This CDR3 is built from 13 residues. The germline gives CDR1 SNHLY, CDR2 FYNNEI. Trimming took off 2 bases at V and 4 bases at J, with 9 bases between the two ends. CDR3 region: CASSERSGYEQYF. DNA for the CDR3: TGTGCCAGCAGTGAACGATCCGGGTACGAGCAGTACTTC.

The chain uses TRBV4-2 and TRBJ2-7, with 8 bases identical to TRBD2. CDR3 length equals 14 residues. Trimming at V came to 0 bases and at J to 4 bases, leaving 2 bases not matched to a gene. Germline CDR1 and CDR2: LGHNA and YNFKEQ. The DNA of the CDR3 is TGTGCCAGCAGCCAAGAACTAGCGGTATACGAGCAGTACTTC. This sequence encodes CASSQELAVYEQYF.

The J gene is TRBJ1-1, the V gene TRBV9; weak D call: TRBD1 (6 bases). From germline, CDR1 is SGDLS and CDR2 YYNGEE. V was pared by 4 bases and J by 1 base, with 26 bases between. CDR3 length equals 19 residues. Here the CDR3 reads CASSPQEWGALSWNTEAFF. CDR3 bases: TGTGCCAGCAGCCCGCAGGAGTGGGGGGCTTTGTCTTGGAACACTGAAGCTTTCTTT.

The gene calls are TRBV6-1 and TRBJ2-5; maybe TRBD2 (5 bases). Germline CDR1 is MNHNS and CDR2 is SASEGT. Trimming cost V 1 base and J 2 bases, with 11 bases left between them. CDR3 length equals 15 residues. The CDR3 nucleotides read TGTGCCAGCAGTGAAGGTTTGCGGGTGCAAGAGACCCAGTACTTC. Translation gives CASSEGLRVQETQYF.

This chain links TRBV11-2 with TRBJ1-2; 10 nucleotides agree with TRBD1. CDR3 length: 13 residues. Trimming at V came to 4 bases and at J to 8 bases, leaving 4 bases not matched to a gene. Per germline, CDR1 SGHAT and CDR2 FQNNGV. This CDR3 is CASSSTGGRGYTF. The CDR3 bases are TGTGCCAGCAGCTCGACAGGGGGCAGGGGCTACACCTTC.

The CDR3 reads CASSFSVDTQYF. The CDR3, as DNA: TGTGCCAGCAGCTTTTCGGTAGATACGCAGTATTTT. V usage is TRBV7-2 and J usage is TRBJ2-3; D not certain. The ends were cut back, 3 bases at V and 5 bases at J, with 6 bases in the middle. CDR3 length: 12 residues. CDR1 is SGHTA and CDR2 is FQGNSA in the germline V gene.

This rearrangement joins TRBV2 to TRBJ2-3; 7 nucleotides match TRBD2. J lost 2 bases, V lost 7 bases, and 9 bases had no gene match. CDR3 length: 15 residues. The V gene's germline CDR1 is SNHLY and CDR2 FYNNEI. The CDR3 spells CASNGASGFTDTQYF. The DNA of the CDR3 is TGTGCCAGCAATGGGGCTAGCGGCTTCACAGATACGCAGTATTTT.

V is TRBV19 and J is TRBJ1-5, with 7 bases aligning to TRBD1. The germline gives CDR1 LNHDA, CDR2 SQIVND (reference sequence). The J segment lost 2 bases and the V segment lost 5 bases, leaving 3 bases of the junction unmatched. CDR3 length equals 14 residues. The CDR3 protein is CASSRDSRNQPQHF. In DNA form, the CDR3 reads TGTGCCAGTAGTCGGGACAGCCGCAATCAGCCCCAGCATTTT.

A remark on this clone: The sample has other DNA sequences that encode this CDR3 too. This chain uses TRBV5-1 with TRBJ2-3, with 8 bases that match TRBD1. There are 14 residues in the CDR3. Germline V CDR1 and CDR2: SGHRS, YFSETQ. With 4 bases clipped from V and 3 bases from J, the junction kept 4 bases outside the gene matches. CDR3 region: CASSPRQGTDTQYF. CDR3 bases: TGCGCCAGCAGCCCTAGACAGGGGACAGATACGCAGTATTTT.

The V and J genes are TRBV11-2 and TRBJ2-7, with TRBD1 matching over 9 bases. The length of the CDR3 is 15 residues. V dropped 6 bases and J dropped 4; count of bases not matched to a gene: 10. The germline gives CDR1 SGHAT, CDR2 FQNNGV. DNA for the CDR3: TGTGCCAGCAGTTCCGGGACAGGGATACCATACGAGCAGTACTTC. It yields the protein CASSSGTGIPYEQYF.

The chain links TRBV15 to TRBJ2-3; TRBD2 aligns across 12 bases. CDR1 is LNHNV, CDR2 YYDKDF, per germline (reference sequence). This CDR3 spans 16 amino acids. Trimming took 1 base from V and 8 from J; bases not matched to a gene: 7. The CDR3 here is CATSRVSGTSGRTQYF. The CDR3 bases are TGTGCCACCAGCAGAGTTTCCGGGACTAGCGGGCGTACGCAGTATTTT.

The chain is built from TRBV10-3 and TRBJ2-3; TRBD1 is a possible D gene (5 bases). The CDR3 covers 14 residues. Germline lookup yields CDR1 ENHRY and CDR2 SYGVKD. V shed 6 bases and J shed 5 bases, with 15 bases lying between them. The CDR3 DNA sequence: TGTGCCATCAGCCCAGGGCAGGGTGGAGATACGCAGTATTTT. Amino acid sequence: CAISPGQGGDTQYF.